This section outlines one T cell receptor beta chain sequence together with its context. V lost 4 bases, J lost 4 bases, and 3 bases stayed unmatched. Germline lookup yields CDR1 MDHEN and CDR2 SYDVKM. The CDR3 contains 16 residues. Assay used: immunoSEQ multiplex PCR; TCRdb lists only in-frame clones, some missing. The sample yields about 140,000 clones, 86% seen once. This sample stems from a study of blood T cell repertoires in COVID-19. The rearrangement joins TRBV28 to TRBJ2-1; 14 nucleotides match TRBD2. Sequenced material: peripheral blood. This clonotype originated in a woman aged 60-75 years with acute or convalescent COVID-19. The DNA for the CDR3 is TGTGCCAGCAGTTCTAGGACTAGCGGGAGGTACAATGAGCAGTTCTTC. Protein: CASSSRTSGRYNEQFF.